This T cell receptor (beta chain) was sequenced for a study of T cells in Graves' hyperthyroidism and ophthalmopathy. TCR beta CDR3 regions were amplified from RNA. The HTBI primer set drove a first-round RT-PCR of the TCR CDR3. A single record per CDR3 protein comes from TCRdb applying MiXCR to the multiplex PCR reads. Of 470,000 or so distinct CDR3 sequences detected, less than 25% appear once; the ten largest clones hold about a quarter. No progression to ophthalmopathy during 18 months of follow-up defined stable disease. Patients between 18 and 65 years old had hyperthyroidism, newly diagnosed and lasting under 2 months. The PBMCs had their origin in 7.5 to 10 ml of fresh peripheral blood. V gave up 1 base and J gave up 5 bases, with 20 bases separating them. This CDR3 has 17 amino acids.

The gene calls are TRBV12-3 or TRBV12-4 and TRBJ2-5; D not resolved. The material sequenced was blood. This receptor was taken from a man aged 18 to 35 with Graves' hyperthyroidism. CDR3 amino acids: CASSLVGFDKRRETQYF. As DNA, the CDR3 is TGTGCCAGCAGTTTAGTAGGGTTTGACAAAAGAAGGGAGACCCAGTACTTC.